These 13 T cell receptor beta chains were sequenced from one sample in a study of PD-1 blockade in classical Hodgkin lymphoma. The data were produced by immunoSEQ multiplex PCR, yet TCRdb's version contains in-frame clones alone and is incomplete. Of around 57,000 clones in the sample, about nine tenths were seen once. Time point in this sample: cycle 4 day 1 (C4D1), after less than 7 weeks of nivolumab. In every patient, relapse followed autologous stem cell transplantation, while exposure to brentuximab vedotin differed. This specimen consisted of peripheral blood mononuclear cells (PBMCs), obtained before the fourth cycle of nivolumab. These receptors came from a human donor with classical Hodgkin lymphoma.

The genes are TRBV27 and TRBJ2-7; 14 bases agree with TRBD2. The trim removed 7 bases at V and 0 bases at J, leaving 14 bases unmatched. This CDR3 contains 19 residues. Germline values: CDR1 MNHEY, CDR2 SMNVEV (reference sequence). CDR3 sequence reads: CASNPTGGLAGVASYEQYF. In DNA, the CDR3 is TGTGCCAGCAACCCCACCGGGGGACTAGCGGGAGTGGCCTCCTACGAGCAGTACTTC.

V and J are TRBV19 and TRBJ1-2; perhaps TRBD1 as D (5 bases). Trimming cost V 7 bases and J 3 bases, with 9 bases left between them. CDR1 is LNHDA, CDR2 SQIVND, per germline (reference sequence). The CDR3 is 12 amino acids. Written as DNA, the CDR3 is TGTGCCAGTATAGGGACGGACTATGGCTACACCTTC. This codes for CASIGTDYGYTF. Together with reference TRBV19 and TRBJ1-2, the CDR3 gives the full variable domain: DGGITQSPKYLFRKEGQNVTLSCEQNLNHDAMYWYRQDPGQGLRLIYYSQIVNDFQKGDIAEGYSVSREKKESFPLTVTSAQKNPTAFYLCASIGTDYGYTFGSGTRLTVV.

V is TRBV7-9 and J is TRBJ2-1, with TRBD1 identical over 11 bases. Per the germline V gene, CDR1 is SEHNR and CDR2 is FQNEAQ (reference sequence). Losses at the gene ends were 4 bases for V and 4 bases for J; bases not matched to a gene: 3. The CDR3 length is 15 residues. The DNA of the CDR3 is TGTGCCAGCAGCTCGGGACAGGGGGTATACAATGAGCAGTTCTTC. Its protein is CASSSGQGVYNEQFF. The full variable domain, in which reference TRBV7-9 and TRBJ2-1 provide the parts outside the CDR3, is DTGVSQNPRHKITKRGQNVTFRCDPISEHNRLYWYRQTLGQGPEFLTYFQNEAQLEKSRLLSDRFSAERPKGSFSTLEIQRTEQGDSAMYLCASSSGQGVYNEQFFGPGTRLTVL.

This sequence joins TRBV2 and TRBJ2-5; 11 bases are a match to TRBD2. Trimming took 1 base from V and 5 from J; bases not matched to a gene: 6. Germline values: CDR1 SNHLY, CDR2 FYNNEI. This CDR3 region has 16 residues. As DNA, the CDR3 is TGTGCCAGCAGTGAAGATCTAGCGGGGGGATCGGAGACCCAGTACTTC. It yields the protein CASSEDLAGGSETQYF.

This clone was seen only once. The DNA for the CDR3 is TGCAGCGTGGCCAACAGGGGTCGGGGCACTGAAGCTTTCTTT. This sequence encodes CSVANRGRGTEAFF. J is TRBJ1-1 and V is TRBV29-1, with 7 bases that match TRBD1. The CDR3 has 14 residues. V lost 6 bases, J lost 4 bases, and 11 bases stayed unmatched. CDR1 is SQVTM, CDR2 ANQGSEA, per germline.

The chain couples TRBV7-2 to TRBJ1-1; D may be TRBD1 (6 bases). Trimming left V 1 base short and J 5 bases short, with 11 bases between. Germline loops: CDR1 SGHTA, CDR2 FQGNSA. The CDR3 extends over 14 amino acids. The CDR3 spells CASSLVTGYTEAFF. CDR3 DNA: TGTGCCAGCAGCTTAGTAACAGGGTATACTGAAGCTTTCTTT.

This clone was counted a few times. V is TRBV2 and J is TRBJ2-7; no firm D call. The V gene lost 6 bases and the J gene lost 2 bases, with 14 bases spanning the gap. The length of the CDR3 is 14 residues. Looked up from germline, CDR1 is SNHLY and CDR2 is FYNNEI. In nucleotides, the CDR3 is TGTGCCAGCAGCCCTCTTTACGGTCCCTACGAGCAGTACTTC. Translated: CASSPLYGPYEQYF.

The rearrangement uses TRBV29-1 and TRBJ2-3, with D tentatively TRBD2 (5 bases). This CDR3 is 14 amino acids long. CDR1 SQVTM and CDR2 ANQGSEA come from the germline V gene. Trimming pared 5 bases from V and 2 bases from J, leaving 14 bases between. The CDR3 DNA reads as TGCAGCGTTTCACAAGCCGGGGTCACAGATACGCAGTATTTT. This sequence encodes CSVSQAGVTDTQYF.

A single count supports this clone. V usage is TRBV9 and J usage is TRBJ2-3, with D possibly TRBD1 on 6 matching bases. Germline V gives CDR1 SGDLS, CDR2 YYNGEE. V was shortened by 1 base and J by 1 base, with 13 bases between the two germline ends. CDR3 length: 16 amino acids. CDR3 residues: CASSVYLAGGTDTQYF. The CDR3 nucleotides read TGTGCCAGCAGCGTATACCTAGCAGGGGGCACAGATACGCAGTATTTT.

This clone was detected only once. This chain's CDR3 is CASSLGGLRDTQYF. The CDR3 DNA follows: TGTGCCAGCAGCTTAGGTGGTCTACGGGATACGCAGTATTTT. The chain carries TRBV11-2 and TRBJ2-3; unclear D gene. Germline assignment: CDR1 SGHAT and CDR2 FQNNGV. This CDR3 comprises 14 residues. Between the trimmed V and J ends, which lost 1 base and 6 bases, there was a span of 11 bases. The entire variable domain, with the rest obtained from reference TRBV11-2 and TRBJ2-3, is as follows: EAGVAQSPRYKIIEKRQSVAFWCNPISGHATLYWYQQILGQGPKLLIQFQNNGVVDDSQLPKDRFSAERLKGVDSTLKIQPAKLEDSAVYLCASSLGGLRDTQYFGPGTRLTVL.

The CDR3: CASSRGTSGRGETQYF. The CDR3 region has the DNA TGTGCCAGCAGTAGAGGGACTAGCGGGAGGGGAGAGACCCAGTACTTC. The chain uses TRBV27 and TRBJ2-5, with TRBD2 matching 16 bases. V lost 5 bases to trimming and J lost 4 bases; unmatched junction nucleotides: 4. The CDR3 sequence is 16 residues long. The germline CDR1 and CDR2 sequences are MNHEY and SMNVEV (reference sequence).

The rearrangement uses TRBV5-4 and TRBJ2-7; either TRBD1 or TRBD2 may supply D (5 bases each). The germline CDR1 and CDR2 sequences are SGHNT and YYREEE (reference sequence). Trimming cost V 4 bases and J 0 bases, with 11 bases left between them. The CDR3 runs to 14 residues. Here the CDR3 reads CASSLGTNSYEQYF. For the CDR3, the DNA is TGTGCCAGCAGCCTAGGGACGAACTCCTACGAGCAGTACTTC.

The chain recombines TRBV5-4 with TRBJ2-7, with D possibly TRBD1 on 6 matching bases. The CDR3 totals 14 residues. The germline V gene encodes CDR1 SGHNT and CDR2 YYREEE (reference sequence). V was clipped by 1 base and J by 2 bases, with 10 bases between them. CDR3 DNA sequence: TGTGCCAGCAGCTTGACAGGGACCACCTACGAGCAGTACTTC. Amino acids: CASSLTGTTYEQYF.